The 10 T cell receptor beta chains below all came from one sample that was sequenced in a study of T cell responses to AZD1222 COVID-19 vaccine. Measured with immunoSEQ multiplex PCR; TCRdb has only the in-frame clones, and not every one. The sample contains under 35,000 clones, approximately 90% of which appear only once. The input for sequencing was peripheral blood, taken 28 days after the second AZD1222 dose. All receptors derive from an adult who received the AZD1222 COVID-19 vaccine.

The chain combines TRBV7-2 with TRBJ2-2; D is perhaps TRBD2 (5 bases). V lost 7 bases, J lost 4 bases, and 13 bases lay in between. The CDR3 totals 14 residues. CDR1 is SGHTA and CDR2 is FQGNSA in the germline V gene. Written as DNA, the CDR3 is TGTGCCAGCACCCCCGCCCGGGGCACCGGGGAGCTGTTTTTT. Translating gives CASTPARGTGELFF. Together with reference TRBV7-2 and TRBJ2-2, the CDR3 gives the full variable domain: GAGVSQSPSNKVTEKGKDVELRCDPISGHTALYWYRQSLGQGLEFLIYFQGNSAPDKSGLPSDRFSAERTGGSVSTLTIQRTQQEDSAVYLCASTPARGTGELFFGEGSRLTVL.

This clone was seen only once. J is TRBJ2-3 and V is TRBV5-1; D may be TRBD1 or TRBD2 (7 bases each). This CDR3 region has 16 residues. Germline CDR1 SGHRS, CDR2 YFSETQ. Trimming took off 0 bases at V and 5 bases at J, with 16 bases between the two ends. CDR3 loop: CASSLVAGGAGDTQYF. CDR3 DNA: TGCGCCAGCAGCTTGGTAGCAGGGGGGGCCGGAGATACGCAGTATTTT.

A word on this clone: At one of its ends the junction is not consistent with the germline gene, which may arise from a read error. The chain recombines TRBV5-1 with TRBJ1-1, with 7 bases that match TRBD1. Germline CDR1 SGHRS, CDR2 YFSETQ. The CDR3 runs to 14 residues. The CDR3 region has the DNA TGCGCCAGCAGCTCGATACAGGGGAGCACTAAAGCTTTCTTT. Translation gives CASSSIQGSTKAFF.

The J gene is TRBJ1-5, the V gene TRBV3-1 (or the pseudogene TRBV3-2); D perhaps matches TRBD1 (6 bases). Germline lookup yields CDR1 LGHDT and CDR2 YNNKEL (reference sequence). Trimming took 1 base from V and 2 from J, leaving 6 bases between them. CDR3 length: 14 amino acids. CDR3 coding DNA: TGTGCCAGCAGCCAAGGGACAGGCAATCAGCCCCAGCATTTT. Protein product: CASSQGTGNQPQHF.

This clone was recorded only once. V gene TRBV5-1 combines with J gene TRBJ1-6; D might be TRBD1 (6 bases). CDR3 length: 12 residues. The V and J ends lost 8 bases and 6 bases respectively, with 9 bases between them. Germline V gives CDR1 SGHRS, CDR2 YFSETQ. Written as DNA, the CDR3 is TGCGCCAGGGGGGCGCGTAATTCACCCCTCCACTTT. This sequence encodes CARGARNSPLHF.

The CDR3 nucleotides read TGTGCCAGCATCCCTTCGGGACAAGGAAAACTGTTTTTT. It yields the protein CASIPSGQGKLFF. The chain recombines TRBV28 with TRBJ1-4, with a tentative D call TRBD1 (6 bases). This CDR3 is built from 13 residues. Germline-derived CDR1 and CDR2 are MDHEN and SYDVKM. Trimming cost V 7 bases and J 10 bases, with 16 bases left between them.

This chain uses TRBV12-3 or TRBV12-4 with TRBJ2-1, with D perhaps matching TRBD2 (6 bases). The ends were cut back, 11 bases at V and 7 bases at J, with 12 bases in the middle. The CDR3 runs to 11 residues. The CDR3 bases are TGTGCCGTCGGGGGATGGAATGAGCAGTTCTTC. Protein sequence: CAVGGWNEQFF.

This rearrangement joins TRBV27 to TRBJ2-5; D may be TRBD1 or TRBD2 (5 bases each). The germline V gene encodes CDR1 MNHEY and CDR2 SMNVEV (reference sequence). Deletions cut 5 bases from V and 7 bases from J, with 11 bases between. The length of the CDR3 is 12 residues. CDR3 amino acids: CASSPPGGTQYF. CDR3 bases: TGTGCCAGCAGTCCCCCTGGGGGGACCCAGTACTTC.

The chain is built from TRBV3-1 (or the pseudogene TRBV3-2) and TRBJ1-6; maybe TRBD1 (6 bases). Germline V CDR1 and CDR2: LGHDT, YNNKEL (reference sequence). Between the trimmed V and J ends, which lost 5 bases and 9 bases, there was a span of 23 bases. This CDR3 has 17 amino acids. This chain's CDR3 is CASSSEGTNQGFSPLHF. The CDR3 DNA follows: TGTGCCAGCAGCTCCGAGGGGACCAATCAGGGGTTTTCACCCCTCCACTTT.

The gene calls are TRBV7-2 and TRBJ2-7, with unresolved D. V was cut by 1 base and J by 3 bases, with 10 bases left in between. This CDR3 comprises 14 residues. Germline V gives CDR1 SGHTA, CDR2 FQGNSA. The CDR3 coding sequence is TGTGCCAGCAGCTTAGGTGGCAGCCTCTACGAGCAGTACTTC. Its protein product is CASSLGGSLYEQYF.